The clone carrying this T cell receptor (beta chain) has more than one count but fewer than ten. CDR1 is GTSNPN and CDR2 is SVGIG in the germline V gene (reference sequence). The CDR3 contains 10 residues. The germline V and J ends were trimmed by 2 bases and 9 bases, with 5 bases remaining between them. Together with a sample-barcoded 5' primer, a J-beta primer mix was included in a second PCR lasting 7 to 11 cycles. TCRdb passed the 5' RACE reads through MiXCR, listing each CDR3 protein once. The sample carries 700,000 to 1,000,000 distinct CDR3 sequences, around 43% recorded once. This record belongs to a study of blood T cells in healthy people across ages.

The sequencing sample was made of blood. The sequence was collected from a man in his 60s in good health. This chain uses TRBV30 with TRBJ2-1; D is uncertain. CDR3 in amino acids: CAWSNGEQFF. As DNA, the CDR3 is TGTGCCTGGAGTAACGGTGAGCAGTTCTTC.